Each of the 16 T cell receptor beta chains below was sequenced from the same sample in a study of blood T cell repertoires in COVID-19 (dated by TCRdb to about 2020). Receptor libraries were prepared by the immunoSEQ multiplex PCR assay. Imported from immuneACCESS, the table was reduced by TCRdb to in-frame sequences with V and J called. These copies leave out some clones; in studies compared against another copy, an unresolved V gene accounts for under half, and the cause of the remainder is not known. The sample table shows about 59,000 clones, and 91% are seen once. The ten largest account for roughly 9% of the sample. Specimen: peripheral blood. Source of these receptors: a human donor in a cohort sampled during active COVID-19.

V gene TRBV6-5 combines with J gene TRBJ2-1, with D possibly being TRBD1 (6 bases). Looked up from germline, CDR1 is MNHEY and CDR2 is SVGAGI. The CDR3 has 15 residues. Trimming removed 2 bases at V and 0 bases at J, with 8 bases between. The chain's CDR3 is CASSYQGSSYNEQFF. For the CDR3, the DNA is TGTGCCAGCAGTTACCAGGGGAGCTCCTACAATGAGCAGTTCTTC.

The V and J genes are TRBV7-3 and TRBJ1-6, with TRBD1 matching over 7 bases. This CDR3 is built from 15 residues. Germline CDR1 and CDR2: SGHTA and FQGTGA. Trimming took 1 base from V and 5 from J; bases not matched to a gene: 2. The CDR3 region has the DNA TGTGCCAGCAGCTTAATCGGGACAGATAATTCACCCCTCCACTTT. Translating it yields CASSLIGTDNSPLHF. The variable domain in full, with the rest retrieved from reference TRBV7-3 and TRBJ1-6, is GAGVSQTPSNKVTEKGKYVELRCDPISGHTALYWYRQSLGQGPEFLIYFQGTGAADDSGLPNDRFFAVRPEGSVSTLKIQRTERGDSAVYLCASSLIGTDNSPLHFGNGTRLTVT.

V and J are TRBV30 and TRBJ2-6, with 9 positions matching TRBD1. V gave up 2 bases and J gave up 0 bases; unmatched junction bases: 14. The CDR3 has 20 amino acids. CDR1 is GTSNPN and CDR2 is SVGIG in the germline V gene (reference sequence). CDR3 sequence (DNA): TGTGCCTGGAGTCTAAGCCCGGGACAGGGAGCACTCTCTGGGGCCAACGTCCTGACTTTC. Amino acids: CAWSLSPGQGALSGANVLTF.

The genes are TRBV6-6 and TRBJ2-5; tentatively, D is TRBD2 (6 bases). Trimming took off 0 bases at V and 4 bases at J, with 15 bases between the two ends. This CDR3 region has 16 residues. Looked up from germline, CDR1 is MNHNY and CDR2 is SVGAGI (reference sequence). The CDR3 sequence: CASSYSAGRRVETQYF. CDR3 nucleotide sequence: TGTGCCAGCAGTTACTCAGCGGGCAGGAGGGTAGAGACCCAGTACTTC.

The chain recombines TRBV18 with TRBJ2-5; maybe TRBD2 (5 bases). This CDR3 is built from 14 residues. Germline CDR1 reads KGHSH; CDR2 reads LQKENI. Trimming shortened V by 2 bases and J by 3 bases, and 10 bases separated the two germline ends. For the CDR3, the DNA is TGTGCCAGCTCACCAAACGGGAAAAAAGAGACCCAGTACTTC. Translating gives CASSPNGKKETQYF.

This rearrangement joins TRBV12-1 to TRBJ1-2; the D call in the table, TRBD1, was not verified against the DNA. TRBV12-1 is noted as a pseudogene. The CDR3 sequence is 18 residues long. This chain's CDR3 is CASSFAERGQSNNYGYTF. CDR3 coding DNA: TGTGCCAGCAGCTTTGCGGAACGGGGACAGTCGAATAACTATGGCTACACCTTC.

The chain recombines TRBV5-4 with TRBJ2-7; TRBD1 matches at 9 bases. CDR3 length: 15 amino acids. The ends lost 2 bases at V and 6 bases at J; junction bases unmatched: 9. Germline loops: CDR1 SGHNT, CDR2 YYREEE (reference sequence). The CDR3 coding sequence is TGTGCCAGCAGCTTTGGATCCACAGGGGGCGTCGAGCAGTACTTC. This encodes CASSFGSTGGVEQYF.

This chain links TRBV5-1 with TRBJ2-3; 13 bases are shared with TRBD2. The CDR3 contains 15 residues. J gave up 4 bases and V 4 bases, and 3 bases lay outside the gene matches. Germline lookup yields CDR1 SGHRS and CDR2 YFSETQ. As DNA, the CDR3 is TGCGCCAGCAGCACGACTAGCGGGAGGCCAGATACGCAGTATTTT. It codes for CASSTTSGRPDTQYF.

The chain has TRBV7-9 and TRBJ1-2; 7 nucleotides line up with TRBD1. V gave up 2 bases and J gave up 8 bases; unmatched junction bases: 8. This CDR3 is built from 14 residues. The germline V gene encodes CDR1 SEHNR and CDR2 FQNEAQ (reference sequence). CDR3 sequence: CASSLYGRGEGYTF. CDR3 sequence (DNA): TGTGCCAGCAGCTTATACGGCAGGGGGGAAGGCTACACCTTC.

This sequence joins TRBV5-1 and TRBJ2-7, with a weak D call TRBD2 (7 bases). The ends were cut back, 0 bases at V and 1 base at J, with 8 bases in the middle. The CDR3 has 14 amino acids. Looked up from germline, CDR1 is SGHRS and CDR2 is YFSETQ. CDR3 residues: CASSLEGGSYEQYF. DNA of the CDR3: TGCGCCAGCAGCTTGGAGGGGGGGTCCTACGAGCAGTACTTC.

The chain has TRBV19 and TRBJ1-2, with D perhaps TRBD1 (6 bases). Germline V CDR1 and CDR2: LNHDA, SQIVND (reference sequence). The CDR3 spans 16 residues. The ends were cut back, 6 bases at V and 5 bases at J, with 22 bases in the middle. CDR3 residues: CASRILWTAEGYGYTF. The CDR3 DNA sequence: TGTGCCAGTAGGATTCTTTGGACAGCCGAGGGTTATGGCTACACCTTC.

This chain uses TRBV3-1 (or the pseudogene TRBV3-2) with TRBJ2-7; 7 bases are a match to TRBD1. The CDR3 totals 15 residues. Germline assignment: CDR1 LGHDT and CDR2 YNNKEL (reference sequence). The trim removed 1 base at V and 2 bases at J, leaving 5 bases unmatched. Here the CDR3 DNA reads TGTGCCAGCAGCCAAGTCGGCCAGGGGGCCTACGAGCAGTACTTC. Amino acid sequence: CASSQVGQGAYEQYF.

V usage is TRBV9 and J usage is TRBJ1-6, with D perhaps TRBD1 (6 bases). The V gene's germline CDR1 is SGDLS and CDR2 YYNGEE. The CDR3 extends over 15 amino acids. Trimming pared 0 bases from V and 7 bases from J, leaving 11 bases between. The CDR3, as DNA: TGTGCCAGCAGCGTAGAAGGGGGGGGAAATTCACCCCTCCACTTT. Translating it yields CASSVEGGGNSPLHF.

The genes are TRBV16 and TRBJ2-3, with 10 bases fitting TRBD2. The CDR3 is made up of 16 amino acids. Germline V gene data show CDR1 as KGHSY and CDR2 as FQNENV. The junction had 3 bases not matched to a gene; V was cut back by 0 bases and J by 3 bases. In DNA form, the CDR3 reads TGTGCCAGCAGCCAATCCTCACTAGCGGGGACAGATACGCAGTATTTT. Protein product: CASSQSSLAGTDTQYF.

V and J are TRBV5-4 and TRBJ1-2; the D gene is possibly TRBD1 (5 bases). CDR1 is SGHNT, CDR2 YYREEE, per germline (reference sequence). This CDR3 comprises 17 residues. Trimming took 4 bases from V and 5 from J, leaving 24 bases between them. The CDR3 coding sequence is TGTGCCAGCAGCCGGGGGGGACCAGGTGGCCCGAGTTATGGCTACACCTTC. Translation gives CASSRGGPGGPSYGYTF.

CDR3 in DNA: TGTGCCAGCAGCTCAAAAGACAGGGGGACGGAGACCCAGTACTTC. It translates to CASSSKDRGTETQYF. This chain connects TRBV5-6 to TRBJ2-5, with 9 bases lining up with TRBD1. Unmatched junction bases numbered 8, after V lost 3 bases and J lost 5 bases. Germline V gene sequence: CDR1 SGHDT, CDR2 YYEEEE. CDR3 length: 15 amino acids.